Sequencing of this T cell receptor beta chain was carried out in a study of blood T cell repertoires in COVID-19. After removal of 6 bases from V and 2 bases from J, the junction contained 6 bases not matched to a gene. Germline loops: CDR1 ENHRY, CDR2 SYGVKD. The CDR3 totals 15 residues. Using immunoSEQ multiplex PCR, the repertoire was profiled, and TCRdb retains in-frame clones only, with some absent. The sample comprises 65,000 to 90,000 clones, about 80% of which are singletons, and about 6% rests with the top ten. Material: peripheral blood. This TCR derives from a woman aged 60 to 75 with acute or convalescent COVID-19. The chain couples TRBV10-3 to TRBJ1-5; 8 bases agree with TRBD1. The CDR3 DNA follows: TGTGCCATCAGCCCAGGGGGCTCTGGCAATCAGCCCCAGCATTTT. Residues: CAISPGGSGNQPQHF.